The 14 T cell receptor beta chains below were found in one sample sequenced in a study of sequential checkpoint blockade in melanoma. Repertoires were generated with immunoSEQ multiplex PCR, while TCRdb's copy carries only in-frame clones and drops some. This table holds 2,000 to 3,000 clones, approximately 26% found once. Treatment indicated: randomized to nivolumab then ipilimumab (arm A) or the reverse (arm B). This specimen consisted of tumor tissue (inferred from file names), obtained from a patient given nivolumab and ipilimumab in sequence. These receptors were taken from a human donor with melanoma.

The rearrangement uses TRBV19 and TRBJ1-1; no reliable D call. V dropped 8 bases and J dropped 11 bases, with 15 bases sitting between them. In germline, CDR1 is LNHDA, CDR2 SQIVND (reference sequence). The CDR3 length is 11 residues. CDR3 DNA sequence: TGTGCCAGTTCTTTGCCCGGCGGGGCTTTCTTT. The encoded protein is CASSLPGGAFF. The whole variable domain, remainder taken from reference TRBV19 and TRBJ1-1, is DGGITQSPKYLFRKEGQNVTLSCEQNLNHDAMYWYRQDPGQGLRLIYYSQIVNDFQKGDIAEGYSVSREKKESFPLTVTSAQKNPTAFYLCASSLPGGAFFGQGTRLTVV.

V and J are TRBV30 and TRBJ1-5; D unclear. CDR1 is GTSNPN, CDR2 SVGIG, per germline (reference sequence). The CDR3 length is 14 residues. The V and J ends lost 0 bases and 1 base respectively, with 7 bases between them. The CDR3, as DNA: TGTGCCTGGAGTGTAAGCTTAAGCAATCAGCCCCAGCATTTT. Its protein is CAWSVSLSNQPQHF.

The J gene is TRBJ2-1, the V gene TRBV9, with D possibly being TRBD1 (6 bases). The V gene lost 4 bases and the J gene lost 4 bases, with 18 bases spanning the gap. Germline-derived CDR1 and CDR2 are SGDLS and YYNGEE. The CDR3 sequence is 16 residues long. CDR3 nucleotide sequence: TGTGCCAGCAGCCCCCTACAGGGTGCGCGATACAATGAGCAGTTCTTC. It encodes CASSPLQGARYNEQFF.

The J gene is TRBJ1-2, the V gene TRBV18; TRBD1 might be the D (5 bases). This CDR3 has 14 amino acids. V was trimmed by 1 base and J by 4 bases, leaving 10 bases between them. Germline values: CDR1 KGHSH, CDR2 LQKENI. CDR3 sequence reads: CASSPRDGFYGYTF. The CDR3, as DNA: TGTGCCAGCTCACCACGGGACGGGTTCTATGGCTACACCTTC. Together with reference TRBV18 and TRBJ1-2, the CDR3 gives the full variable domain: NAGVMQNPRHLVRRRGQEARLRCSPMKGHSHVYWYRQLPEEGLKFMVYLQKENIIDESGMPKERFSAEFPKEGPSILRIQQVVRGDSAAYFCASSPRDGFYGYTFGSGTRLTVV.

This chain connects TRBV14 to TRBJ1-2, with no clear D. The V and J ends lost 2 bases and 5 bases respectively, with 6 bases between them. This CDR3 comprises 12 residues. CDR1 and CDR2 (germline): SGHDN, FVKESK. CDR3 sequence: CASSQLGYGYTF. The DNA for the CDR3 is TGTGCCAGCAGCCAACTGGGGTATGGCTACACCTTC.

This clone is medium-sized by share. The V gene is TRBV6-8, the J gene TRBJ1-6, with a possible D match to TRBD1 (6 bases). Germline-derived CDR1 and CDR2 are MNHGY and SAAAGT. Trimming stripped 6 bases from V and 7 bases from J, with 7 bases between. The CDR3 has 12 amino acids. CDR3 protein: CASRTGNSPLHF. The CDR3 coding sequence is TGTGCCAGCAGAACAGGGAATTCACCCCTCCACTTT.

V is TRBV14 and J is TRBJ1-2; D may be TRBD1 (6 bases). Germline V gene lookup returns CDR1 SGHDN and CDR2 FVKESK. CDR3 size: 15 residues. V was trimmed by 4 bases and J by 4 bases, leaving 16 bases between them. This chain's CDR3 is CASSLLGGGLYGYTF. In DNA form, the CDR3 reads TGTGCCAGCAGCCTTTTGGGCGGGGGGCTCTATGGCTACACCTTC. Full variable domain (rest looked up from reference TRBV14 and TRBJ1-2): EAGVTQFPSHSVIEKGQTVTLRCDPISGHDNLYWYRRVMGKEIKFLLHFVKESKQDESGMPNNRFLAERTGGTYSTLKVQPAELEDSGVYFCASSLLGGGLYGYTFGSGTRLTVV.

This clone qualifies as medium-sized (0.01 to 0.1%). V gene TRBV11-3 combines with J gene TRBJ2-7; 7 bases are a match to TRBD1. The germline V gene encodes CDR1 SGHNT and CDR2 YENEEA. The CDR3 spans 15 residues. J was trimmed by 2 bases and V by 3 bases; bases with no gene match: 7. CDR3 coding DNA: TGTGCCAGCAGCTTGCATGGACAGGCCGCCTACGAGCAGTACTTC. Residues: CASSLHGQAAYEQYF. Looking up the rest from reference TRBV11-3 and TRBJ2-7 gives the full variable domain: EAGVVQSPRYKIIEKKQPVAFWCNPISGHNTLYWYLQNLGQGPELLIRYENEEAVDDSQLPKDRFSAERLKGVDSTLKIQPAELGDSAVYLCASSLHGQAAYEQYFGPGTRLTVT.

This clone appeared a few times. CDR3 DNA: TGTGCCAGCAATCGAGGACTAGCGGGGGGCCAGAACACCGGGGAGCTGTTTTTT. Its protein is CASNRGLAGGQNTGELFF. This chain joins TRBV11-3 and TRBJ2-2; TRBD2 aligns across 14 bases. Germline-derived CDR1 and CDR2 are SGHNT and YENEEA. This CDR3 is built from 18 residues. Germline trimming cut 7 bases from V and 1 base from J; bases unmatched to any gene: 8.

This clone rates as medium-sized. The J gene is TRBJ1-4, the V gene TRBV6-8, with TRBD1 matching 8 bases. Unmatched junction bases numbered 11, after V lost 7 bases and J lost 13 bases. The CDR3 covers 13 residues. CDR1 MNHGY and CDR2 SAAAGT come from the germline V gene. CDR3 DNA: TGTGCCAGCATATCGACAGGGGAGATTGGACTGTTTTTT. Translation gives CASISTGEIGLFF.

By sample fraction, this clone is medium-sized. CDR3 loop: CASSQSTGEASGANVLTF. The CDR3 DNA sequence: TGCGCCAGCAGCCAGTCGACAGGGGAAGCCTCTGGGGCCAACGTCCTGACTTTC. The rearrangement links TRBV4-1 to TRBJ2-6; 8 bases line up with TRBD1. This CDR3 is built from 18 residues. Germline V lookup: CDR1 MGHRA, CDR2 YSYEKL. V gave up 3 bases and J gave up 0 bases; unmatched junction bases: 7.

This clone came up a few times. The chain joins TRBV5-1 to TRBJ2-7; 7 bases line up with TRBD1. Trimming took 3 bases from V and 7 from J; bases not matched to a gene: 13. The length of the CDR3 is 15 residues. Germline V gene sequence: CDR1 SGHRS, CDR2 YFSETQ. The CDR3 sequence is CASSSLWTGGGEQYF. CDR3 sequence (DNA): TGCGCCAGCAGCTCCCTCTGGACAGGAGGTGGGGAGCAGTACTTC.

This clone was picked up a small number of times. This chain joins TRBV6-8 and TRBJ1-5; possible D gene TRBD1, 5 bases. Trimming took 5 bases from V and 6 from J, leaving 23 bases between them. CDR1 is MNHGY, CDR2 SAAAGT, per germline. The CDR3 is 17 amino acids. The CDR3, as DNA: TGTGCCAGCAGTGACGAGACGTACCTGGAGCAGGGTCAGCCCCAGCATTTT. Protein product: CASSDETYLEQGQPQHF.

This clone occurred a few times. This chain connects TRBV6-8 to TRBJ2-2; D is uncertain. Germline V lookup: CDR1 MNHGY, CDR2 SAAAGT. This CDR3 is 12 amino acids long. V lost 8 bases and J 3 bases, leaving 7 bases between the germline ends. CDR3 nucleotide sequence: TGTGCCAGCGAGGTCGACACCGGGGAGCTGTTTTTT. As protein: CASEVDTGELFF.